A selection of T cell receptor beta chains follows, all from one sample in a study of T cell responses to AZD1222 COVID-19 vaccine. Profiling relied on immunoSEQ multiplex PCR, and the TCRdb table lists in-frame clones only, not all of them. The table includes about 150,000 clones, about 93% detected once. The material was peripheral blood, obtained on day 0 of AZD1222 vaccination. The receptor set was obtained from an adult in good health. CDR3s leave out the opening cysteine and the closing phenylalanine or tryptophan.

cdr3_aa	v_call	j_call
ASSYSTPGFGYT	TRBV21-1	TRBJ1-2
ASTDRGWEKLF	TRBV12-3/TRBV12-4	TRBJ1-4
ASNNRRGNEQF	TRBV12-3/TRBV12-4	TRBJ2-1
ASSFRVSSYNSPLH	TRBV27	TRBJ1-6
ASSLRGSYGYT	TRBV7-9	TRBJ1-2
ASSLTGTGTDTQY	TRBV7-9	TRBJ2-3
ASSYSGGATGELF	TRBV7-2	TRBJ2-2
ASSSSNRGGGDEAF	TRBV6-2/TRBV6-3	TRBJ1-1
ASGLVQGTNYGYT	TRBV12-5	TRBJ1-2
ASSLVSAYSPLH	TRBV5-1	TRBJ1-6
ASRVGTSNEQF	TRBV27	TRBJ2-1
ASSFTSGGDSDTQY	TRBV12-1	TRBJ2-3
ASSRKQAGVGADTQY	TRBV5-8	TRBJ2-3
ASSQDRETGNTIY	TRBV4-2	TRBJ1-3
ASSGGGGVQPQH	TRBV7-2	TRBJ1-5
ASRLYHANDLSYEQY	TRBV4-3	TRBJ2-7
ASSRTQRGAGYEQY	TRBV19	TRBJ2-7
ASSLGVIGHTGELF	TRBV7-3	TRBJ2-2
ASSYSRGNEQY	TRBV6-5	TRBJ2-7
ASSLSPDHLGYNEQF	TRBV27	TRBJ2-1
ASSPRDRRTGELF	TRBV5-4	TRBJ2-2
ASSLVSAGGADTQY	TRBV5-6	TRBJ2-3
ASSFRPNTGELF	TRBV7-7	TRBJ2-2
ASTPGQGPKFGNTIY	TRBV19	TRBJ1-3
ASSLRVGMAF	TRBV7-9	TRBJ1-1
ASSLARAAF	TRBV28	TRBJ1-1
ASSSGDISETQY	TRBV5-5	TRBJ2-5
ASSIRSSGTGGAVQY	TRBV19	TRBJ2-7
ASSQWELERGTQY	TRBV16	TRBJ2-5